This entry lists 4 T cell receptor beta chains sequenced from one sample in a study of neurological immune-mediated disorders. TCRdb called the 5' RACE reads again in MiXCR, with one record for every CDR3 protein. This sample carries tens of thousands of distinct CDR3 sequences, over 5.5% of them seen once, and the ten largest clones take over 1.2%. Specimen: CD4+ T cells from blood. The origin of the receptors is a woman aged 18-30 years with multiple sclerosis.

This clonotype has ten or more counts. The chain combines TRBV9 with TRBJ1-6; D remains unclear. In germline, CDR1 is SGDLS, CDR2 YYNGEE. V lost 4 bases, J lost 10 bases, and 21 bases lay in between. This CDR3 spans 16 amino acids. In nucleotides, the CDR3 is TGTGCCAGCAGCCCCGCGTCAGCAGGTCAACGATCACCCCTCCACTTT. This sequence encodes CASSPASAGQRSPLHF.

The rearrangement joins TRBV18 to TRBJ1-1, with a tentative D call TRBD1 (5 bases). The CDR3 spans 13 residues. Germline loops: CDR1 KGHSH, CDR2 LQKENI. V was trimmed by 3 bases and J by 6 bases, leaving 11 bases between them. The CDR3 spells CASSPIGGAEAFF. The CDR3 DNA reads as TGTGCCAGCTCACCCATTGGGGGGGCTGAAGCTTTCTTT.

This clonotype has a handful of counts. The rearrangement links TRBV18 to TRBJ2-2; D ambiguous. The CDR3 extends over 16 amino acids. CDR1 is KGHSH, CDR2 LQKENI, per germline. V was shortened by 3 bases and J by 7 bases, with 18 bases between the two germline ends. DNA for the CDR3: TGTGCCAGCTCACCTCCAATAGAGGCCTTAGGCGGGGAGCTGTTTTTT. It is translated as CASSPPIEALGGELFF.

This clonotype occurred many times. The V call is TRBV28, the J call TRBJ2-3, with 7 positions matching TRBD1. V lost 6 bases and J lost 2; bases outside the gene matches: 8. The CDR3 is 15 amino acids. CDR1 MDHEN and CDR2 SYDVKM come from the germline V gene. CDR3 in amino acids: CASSRRDRTTDTQYF. DNA for the CDR3: TGTGCCAGCAGCCGCAGGGACAGAACCACAGATACGCAGTATTTT.